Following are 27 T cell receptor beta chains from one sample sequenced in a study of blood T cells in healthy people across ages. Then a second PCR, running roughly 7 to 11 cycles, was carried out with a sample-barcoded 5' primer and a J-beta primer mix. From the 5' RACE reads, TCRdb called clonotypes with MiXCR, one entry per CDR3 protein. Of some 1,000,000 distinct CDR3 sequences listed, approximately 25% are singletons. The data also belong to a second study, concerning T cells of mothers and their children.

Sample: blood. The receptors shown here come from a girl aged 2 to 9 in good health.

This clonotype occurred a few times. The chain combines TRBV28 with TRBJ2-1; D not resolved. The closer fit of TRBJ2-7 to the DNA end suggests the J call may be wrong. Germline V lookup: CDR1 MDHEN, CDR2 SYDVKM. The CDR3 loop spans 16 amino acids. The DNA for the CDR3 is TGTGCCAGCAGTCTTCCACTTGGCAGGCTCTCCTACGAGCAGTACTTC. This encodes CASSLPLGRLSYEQYF.

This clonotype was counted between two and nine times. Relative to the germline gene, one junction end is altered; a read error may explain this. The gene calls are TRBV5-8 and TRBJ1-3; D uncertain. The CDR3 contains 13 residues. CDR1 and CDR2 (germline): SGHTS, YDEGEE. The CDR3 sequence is CASSFYSGNAIYF. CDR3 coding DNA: TGTGCCAGCAGCTTCTACTCTGGAAACGCCATATATTTT. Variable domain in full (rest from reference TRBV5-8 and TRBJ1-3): EAGVTQSPTHLIKTRGQQATLRCSPISGHTSVYWYQQALGLGLQFLLWYDEGEERNRGNFPPRFSGRQFPNYSSELNVNALELEDSALYLCASSFYSGNAIYFGEGSWLTVV.

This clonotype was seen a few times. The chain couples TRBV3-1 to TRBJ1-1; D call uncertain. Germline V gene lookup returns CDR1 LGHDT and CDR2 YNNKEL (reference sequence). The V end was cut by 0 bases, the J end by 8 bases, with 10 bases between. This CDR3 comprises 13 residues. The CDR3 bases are TGTGCCAGCAGCCAAGATATTCAGGACGAAGCTTTCTTT. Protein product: CASSQDIQDEAFF.

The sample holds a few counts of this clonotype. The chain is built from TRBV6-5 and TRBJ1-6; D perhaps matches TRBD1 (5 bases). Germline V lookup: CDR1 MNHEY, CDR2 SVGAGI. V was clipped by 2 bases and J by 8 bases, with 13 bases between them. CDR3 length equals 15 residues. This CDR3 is CASSYGRRGDSPLHF. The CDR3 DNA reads TGTGCCAGCAGTTACGGCCGTAGAGGGGATTCACCCCTCCACTTT.

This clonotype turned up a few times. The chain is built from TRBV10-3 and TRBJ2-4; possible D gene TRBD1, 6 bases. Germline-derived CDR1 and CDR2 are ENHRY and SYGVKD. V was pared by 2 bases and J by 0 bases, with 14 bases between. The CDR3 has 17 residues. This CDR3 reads CAISETRTDIAKNIQYF. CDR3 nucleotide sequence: TGTGCCATCAGTGAGACTAGGACAGATATAGCCAAAAACATTCAGTACTTC.

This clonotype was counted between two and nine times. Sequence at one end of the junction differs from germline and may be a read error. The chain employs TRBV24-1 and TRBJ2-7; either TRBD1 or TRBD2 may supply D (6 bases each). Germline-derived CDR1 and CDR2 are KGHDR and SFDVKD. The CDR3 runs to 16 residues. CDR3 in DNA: TGTGCCACCAGCGATTCCGGGGGCTACAGTACCTACGAGCAGTACTTC. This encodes CATSDSGGYSTYEQYF.

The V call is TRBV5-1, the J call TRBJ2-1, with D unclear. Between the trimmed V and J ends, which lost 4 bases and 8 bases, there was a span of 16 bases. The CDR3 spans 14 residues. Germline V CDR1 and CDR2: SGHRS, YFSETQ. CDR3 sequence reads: CASSDEPLSDEQFF. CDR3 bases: TGCGCCAGCAGCGACGAACCCCTCTCGGATGAGCAGTTCTTC.

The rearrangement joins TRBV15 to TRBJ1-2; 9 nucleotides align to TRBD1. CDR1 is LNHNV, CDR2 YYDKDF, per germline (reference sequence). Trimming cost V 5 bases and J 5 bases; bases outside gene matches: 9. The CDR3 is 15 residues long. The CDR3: CATSSTLQGAYGYTF. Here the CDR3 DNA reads TGTGCCACCAGCTCGACCTTACAGGGGGCGTATGGCTACACCTTC.

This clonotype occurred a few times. Written as DNA, the CDR3 is TGTGCCAGCAGTCCGTGGGTTCCTGAAGCTTTCTTT. Its translation is CASSPWVPEAFF. The rearrangement uses TRBV12-3 or TRBV12-4 and TRBJ1-1; D remains ambiguous. The CDR3 is 12 amino acids. Trimming left V 5 bases short and J 6 bases short, with 10 bases between.

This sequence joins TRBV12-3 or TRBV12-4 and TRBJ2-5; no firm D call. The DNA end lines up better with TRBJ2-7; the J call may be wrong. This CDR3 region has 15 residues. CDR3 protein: CASSWGSSVGYEQYF. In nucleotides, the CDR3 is TGTGCCAGCAGTTGGGGAAGCTCTGTGGGCTACGAGCAGTACTTC.

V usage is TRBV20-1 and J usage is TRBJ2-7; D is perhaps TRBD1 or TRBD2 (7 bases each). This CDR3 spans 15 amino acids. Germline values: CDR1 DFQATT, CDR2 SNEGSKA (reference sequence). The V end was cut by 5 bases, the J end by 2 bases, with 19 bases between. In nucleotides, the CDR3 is TGCAGTGCTTTCTCAGGGGAGGGGGCGGCCTACGAGCAGTACTTC. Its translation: CSAFSGEGAAYEQYF.

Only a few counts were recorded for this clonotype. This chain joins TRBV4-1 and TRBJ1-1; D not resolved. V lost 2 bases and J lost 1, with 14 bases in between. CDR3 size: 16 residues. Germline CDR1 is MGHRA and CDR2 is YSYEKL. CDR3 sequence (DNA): TGCGCCAGCAGCCAACAGTATCCAGCTCAGAACACTGAAGCTTTCTTT. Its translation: CASSQQYPAQNTEAFF.

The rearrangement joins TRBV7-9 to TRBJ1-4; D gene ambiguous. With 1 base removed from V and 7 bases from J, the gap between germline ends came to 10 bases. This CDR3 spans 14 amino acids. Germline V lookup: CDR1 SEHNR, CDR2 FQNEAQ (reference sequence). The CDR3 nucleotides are TGTGCCAGCAGCTTAGATCCGGAGGGTGAAAAACTGTTTTTT. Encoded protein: CASSLDPEGEKLFF.

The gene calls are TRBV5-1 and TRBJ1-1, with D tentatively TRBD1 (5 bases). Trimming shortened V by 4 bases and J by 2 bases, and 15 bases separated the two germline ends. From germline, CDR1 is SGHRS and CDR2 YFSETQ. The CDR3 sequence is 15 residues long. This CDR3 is CASSRDPGKNTEAFF. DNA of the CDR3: TGCGCCAGCAGCCGCGACCCAGGGAAAAACACTGAAGCTTTCTTT.

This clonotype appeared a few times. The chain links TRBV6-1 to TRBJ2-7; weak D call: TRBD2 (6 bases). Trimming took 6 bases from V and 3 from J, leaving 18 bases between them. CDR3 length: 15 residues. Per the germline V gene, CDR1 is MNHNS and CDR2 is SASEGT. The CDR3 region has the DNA TGTGCCAGCAGGGTATTGACAGAGGAGGGCTACGAGCAGTACTTC. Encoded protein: CASRVLTEEGYEQYF.

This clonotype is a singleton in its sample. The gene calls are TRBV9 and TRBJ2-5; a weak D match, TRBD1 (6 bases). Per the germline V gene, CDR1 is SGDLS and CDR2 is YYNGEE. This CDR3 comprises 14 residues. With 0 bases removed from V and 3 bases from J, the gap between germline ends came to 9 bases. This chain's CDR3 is CASSVEQGKETQYF. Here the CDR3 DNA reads TGTGCCAGCAGCGTAGAACAGGGCAAAGAGACCCAGTACTTC.

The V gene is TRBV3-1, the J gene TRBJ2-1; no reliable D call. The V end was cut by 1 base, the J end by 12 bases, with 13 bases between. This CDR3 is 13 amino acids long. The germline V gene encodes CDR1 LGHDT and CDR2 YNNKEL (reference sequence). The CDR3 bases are TGTGCCAGCAGCCAAGGCATCCGGAGTGGGCAGTTCTTC. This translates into CASSQGIRSGQFF.

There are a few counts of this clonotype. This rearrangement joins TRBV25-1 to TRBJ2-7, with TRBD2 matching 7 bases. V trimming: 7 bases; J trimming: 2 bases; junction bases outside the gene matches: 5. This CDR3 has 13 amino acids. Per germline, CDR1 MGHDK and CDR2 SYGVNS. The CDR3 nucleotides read TGTGCCAGCACCCCGGGGGGAACCTACGAGCAGTACTTC. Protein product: CASTPGGTYEQYF.

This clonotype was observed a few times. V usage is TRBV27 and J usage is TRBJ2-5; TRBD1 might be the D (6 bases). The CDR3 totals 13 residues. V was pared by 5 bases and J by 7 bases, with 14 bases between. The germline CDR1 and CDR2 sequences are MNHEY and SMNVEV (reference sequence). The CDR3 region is CASSIGQSATQYF. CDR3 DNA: TGTGCCAGCAGTATCGGACAGAGCGCGACCCAGTACTTC.

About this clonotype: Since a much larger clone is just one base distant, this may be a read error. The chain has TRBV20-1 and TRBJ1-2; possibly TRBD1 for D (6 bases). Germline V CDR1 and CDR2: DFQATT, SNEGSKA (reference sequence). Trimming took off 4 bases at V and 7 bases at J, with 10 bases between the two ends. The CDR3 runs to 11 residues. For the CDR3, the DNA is TGCAGTGCTACAGGGGTGGGTGGCTACACCTTC. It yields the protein CSATGVGGYTF.

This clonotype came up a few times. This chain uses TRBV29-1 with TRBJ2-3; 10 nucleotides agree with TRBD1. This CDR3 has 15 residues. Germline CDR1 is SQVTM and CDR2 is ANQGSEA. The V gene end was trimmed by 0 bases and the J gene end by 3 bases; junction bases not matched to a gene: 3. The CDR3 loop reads CSVEDQGQGTDTQYF. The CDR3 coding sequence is TGCAGCGTTGAAGATCAGGGACAGGGGACAGATACGCAGTATTTT.

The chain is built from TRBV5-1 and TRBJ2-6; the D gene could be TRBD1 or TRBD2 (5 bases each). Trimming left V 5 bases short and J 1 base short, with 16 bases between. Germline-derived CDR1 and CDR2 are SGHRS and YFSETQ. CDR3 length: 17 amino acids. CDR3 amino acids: CASRPWGTPSGANVLTF. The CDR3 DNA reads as TGCGCCAGCAGACCTTGGGGGACCCCATCTGGGGCCAACGTCCTGACTTTC.

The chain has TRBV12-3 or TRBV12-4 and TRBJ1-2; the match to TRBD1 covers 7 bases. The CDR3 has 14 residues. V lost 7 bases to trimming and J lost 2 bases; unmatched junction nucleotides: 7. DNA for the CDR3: TGTGCCAGCACCCCGGCCAGGGGGAACTATGGCTACACCTTC. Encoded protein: CASTPARGNYGYTF.

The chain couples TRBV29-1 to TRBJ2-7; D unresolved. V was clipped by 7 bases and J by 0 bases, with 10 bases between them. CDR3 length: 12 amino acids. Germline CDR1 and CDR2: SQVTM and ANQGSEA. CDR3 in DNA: TGCAGCGCCCAAGACAACTCCTACGAGCAGTACTTC. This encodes CSAQDNSYEQYF.

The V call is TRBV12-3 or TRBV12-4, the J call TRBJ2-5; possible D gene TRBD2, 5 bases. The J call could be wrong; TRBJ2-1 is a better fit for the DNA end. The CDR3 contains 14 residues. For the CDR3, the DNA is TGTGCCAGCACGTCGTTTACTAGAGGCAATGAGCAGTTCTTC. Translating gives CASTSFTRGNEQFF.

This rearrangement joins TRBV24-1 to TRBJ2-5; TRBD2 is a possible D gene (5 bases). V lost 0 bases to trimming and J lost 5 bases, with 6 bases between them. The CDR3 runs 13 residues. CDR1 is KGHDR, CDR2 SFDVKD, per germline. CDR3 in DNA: TGTGCCACCAGTGATTTGGGGGAGGAGACCCAGTACTTC. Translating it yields CATSDLGEETQYF.

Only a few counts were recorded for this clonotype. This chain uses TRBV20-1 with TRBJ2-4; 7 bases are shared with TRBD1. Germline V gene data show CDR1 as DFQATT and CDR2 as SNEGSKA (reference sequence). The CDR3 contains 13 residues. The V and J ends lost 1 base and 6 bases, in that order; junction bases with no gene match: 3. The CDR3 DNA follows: TGCAGTGCTAGAGGACAGGGCTCAAACATTCAGTACTTC. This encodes CSARGQGSNIQYF.